Shown below are 5 T cell receptor beta chains from a single sample sequenced in a study of a mutant IDH1 vaccine in newly diagnosed glioma (dated by TCRdb to the early 2020s). Library prep was done by the immunoSEQ multiplex PCR assay. In its TCRdb copy, this immuneACCESS table keeps in-frame sequences only and misses some clones. Where compared with another copy, unresolved V genes explain less than half of these, and the others have no known cause. The sample table holds around 100,000 clones, of which around 90% were seen once. 0.61% of the sample comes from the top ten. Their cognate antigens are unknown. The time point tag for this specimen amounts to: week 11, during vaccination. Each vaccine dose, consisting of 300 ug of a 20-mer mutant IDH1 peptide in Montanide, was administered subcutaneously with topical imiquimod. This material consisted of PBMCs, taken from a glioma patient whose treatment included an IDH1 peptide vaccine. Receptors originate from a woman between 50 and 59 years old with glioma.

The chain joins TRBV27 to TRBJ2-7; 9 nucleotides line up with TRBD1. Germline V gene sequence: CDR1 MNHEY, CDR2 SMNVEV (reference sequence). V lost 3 bases to trimming and J lost 0 bases; unmatched junction nucleotides: 6. This CDR3 spans 16 amino acids. The CDR3 nucleotides read TGTGCCAGCAGTTTCATCGGACAGGGGAGCTCCTACGAGCAGTACTTC. It encodes CASSFIGQGSSYEQYF.

This clone was observed a handful of times. This chain links TRBV7-9 with TRBJ1-1, with 9 bases fitting TRBD1. CDR3 length: 15 residues. V shed 4 bases, J shed 5 bases, and the junction held 8 bases outside the gene matches. Germline CDR1 SEHNR, CDR2 FQNEAQ (reference sequence). CDR3 bases: TGTGCCAGCAGCTCGCCGGGACAGGGAAGGACTGAAGCTTTCTTT. It is translated as CASSSPGQGRTEAFF.

The chain uses TRBV6-5 and TRBJ2-7; D remains ambiguous. The V end lost 2 bases, the J end lost 0 bases, and 8 bases lay between the germline ends. The CDR3 totals 14 residues. Germline V lookup: CDR1 MNHEY, CDR2 SVGAGI. CDR3 sequence: CASSYAPSSYEQYF. The CDR3 DNA reads as TGTGCCAGCAGTTACGCCCCGAGCTCCTACGAGCAGTACTTC.

The chain couples TRBV6-1 to TRBJ1-6, with D possibly being TRBD1 (5 bases). V was shortened by 4 bases and J by 14 bases, with 12 bases between the two germline ends. The CDR3 has 12 amino acids. Germline-derived CDR1 and CDR2 are MNHNS and SASEGT. The CDR3 DNA follows: TGTGCCAGCAGTGCGACACCGGGGGCCCTCCACTTT. Translated: CASSATPGALHF.

The chain is built from TRBV9 and TRBJ1-3; D unclear. Germline V CDR1 and CDR2: SGDLS, YYNGEE. The CDR3 has 14 amino acids. V was shortened by 3 bases and J by 0 bases, with 7 bases between the two germline ends. The CDR3 here is CASSATSSGNTIYF. The CDR3 DNA follows: TGTGCCAGCAGCGCTACAAGCTCTGGAAACACCATATATTTT.